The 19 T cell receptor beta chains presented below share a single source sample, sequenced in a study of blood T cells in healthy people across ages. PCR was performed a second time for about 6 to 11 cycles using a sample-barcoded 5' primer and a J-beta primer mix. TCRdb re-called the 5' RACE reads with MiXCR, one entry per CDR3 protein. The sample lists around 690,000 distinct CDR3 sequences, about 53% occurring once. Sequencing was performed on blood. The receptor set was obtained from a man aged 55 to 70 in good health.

CDR3 sequence: CASSPQGAGQETQYF. Written as DNA, the CDR3 is TGTGCCAGCAGCCCACAGGGGGCGGGTCAAGAGACCCAGTACTTC. The V gene is TRBV7-8, the J gene TRBJ2-5, with 9 nucleotides matching TRBD1. CDR1 and CDR2 (germline): SGHVS, FQNEAQ. There are 15 residues in the CDR3. Trimming took 5 bases from V and 2 from J; bases not matched to a gene: 6.

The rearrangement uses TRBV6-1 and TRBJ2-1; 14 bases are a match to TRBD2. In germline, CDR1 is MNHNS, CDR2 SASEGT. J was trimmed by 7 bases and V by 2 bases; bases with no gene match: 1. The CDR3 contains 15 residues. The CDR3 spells CASSERTSGGNEQFF. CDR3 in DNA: TGTGCCAGCAGTGAAAGGACTAGCGGGGGGAATGAGCAGTTCTTC.

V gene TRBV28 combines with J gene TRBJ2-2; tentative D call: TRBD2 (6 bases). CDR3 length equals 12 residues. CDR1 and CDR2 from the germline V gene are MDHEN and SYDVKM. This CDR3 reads CAAGSDTGELFF. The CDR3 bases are TGTGCGGCGGGGTCTGACACCGGGGAGCTGTTTTTT.

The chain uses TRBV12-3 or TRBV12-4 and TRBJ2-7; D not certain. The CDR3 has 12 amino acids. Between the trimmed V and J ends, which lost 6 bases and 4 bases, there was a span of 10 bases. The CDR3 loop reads CASRLRAYEQYF. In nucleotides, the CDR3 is TGTGCCAGCAGATTGAGAGCTTACGAGCAGTACTTC.

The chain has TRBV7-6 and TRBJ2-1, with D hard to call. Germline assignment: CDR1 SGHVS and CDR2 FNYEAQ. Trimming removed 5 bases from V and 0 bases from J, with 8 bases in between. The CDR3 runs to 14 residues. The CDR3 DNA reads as TGTGCCAGCAGCCAGTCGGGCTCCTACAATGAGCAGTTCTTC. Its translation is CASSQSGSYNEQFF.

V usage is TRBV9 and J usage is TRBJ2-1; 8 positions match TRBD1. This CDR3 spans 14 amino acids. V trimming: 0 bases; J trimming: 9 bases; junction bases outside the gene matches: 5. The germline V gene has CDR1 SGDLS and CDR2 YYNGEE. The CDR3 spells CASSVVDRESEQFF. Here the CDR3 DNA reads TGTGCCAGCAGCGTAGTGGACAGGGAGTCTGAGCAGTTCTTC.

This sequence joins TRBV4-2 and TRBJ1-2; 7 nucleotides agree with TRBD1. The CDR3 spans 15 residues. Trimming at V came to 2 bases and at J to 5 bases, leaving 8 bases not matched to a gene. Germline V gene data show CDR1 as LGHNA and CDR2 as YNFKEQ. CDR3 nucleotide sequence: TGTGCCAGCAGCCAAACGACAGGGTTAGGGTATGGCTACACCTTC. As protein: CASSQTTGLGYGYTF.

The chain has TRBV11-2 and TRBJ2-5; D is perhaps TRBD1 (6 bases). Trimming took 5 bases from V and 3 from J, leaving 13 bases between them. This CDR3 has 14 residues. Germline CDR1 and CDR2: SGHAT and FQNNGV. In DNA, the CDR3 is TGTGCCAGCAGCCCCCGCCCAGGGGAAGAGACCCAGTACTTC. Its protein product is CASSPRPGEETQYF.

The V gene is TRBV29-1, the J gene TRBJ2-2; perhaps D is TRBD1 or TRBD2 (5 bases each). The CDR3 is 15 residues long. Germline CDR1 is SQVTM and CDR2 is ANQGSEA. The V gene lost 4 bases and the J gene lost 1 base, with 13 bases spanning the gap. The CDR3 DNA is TGCAGCGTTGGGAGTGGGACGGTGAACACCGGGGAGCTGTTTTTT. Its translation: CSVGSGTVNTGELFF.

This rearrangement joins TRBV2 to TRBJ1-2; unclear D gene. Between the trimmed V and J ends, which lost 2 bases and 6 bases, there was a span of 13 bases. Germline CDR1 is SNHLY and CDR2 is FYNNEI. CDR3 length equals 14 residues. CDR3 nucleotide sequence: TGTGCCAGCAGTGAAAGAAGGGCGAGGAATGGCTACACCTTC. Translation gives CASSERRARNGYTF.

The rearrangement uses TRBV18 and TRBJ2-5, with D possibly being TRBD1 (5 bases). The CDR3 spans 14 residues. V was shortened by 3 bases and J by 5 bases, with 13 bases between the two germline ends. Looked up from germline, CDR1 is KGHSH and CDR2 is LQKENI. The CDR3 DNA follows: TGTGCCAGCTCACCCAGCAGGGATGTGGAGACCCAGTACTTC. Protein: CASSPSRDVETQYF.

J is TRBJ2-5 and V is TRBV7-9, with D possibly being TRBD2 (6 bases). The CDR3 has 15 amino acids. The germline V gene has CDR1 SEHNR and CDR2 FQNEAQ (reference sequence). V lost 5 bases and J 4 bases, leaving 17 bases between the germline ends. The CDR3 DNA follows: TGTGCCAGCAGCCAGCCGGGACTTGAGGGAGAGACCCAGTACTTC. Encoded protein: CASSQPGLEGETQYF.

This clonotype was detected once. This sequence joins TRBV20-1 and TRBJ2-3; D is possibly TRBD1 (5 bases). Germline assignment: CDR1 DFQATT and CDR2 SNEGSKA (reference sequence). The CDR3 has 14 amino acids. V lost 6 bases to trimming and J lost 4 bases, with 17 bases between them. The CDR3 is CSAPRGAGADTQYF. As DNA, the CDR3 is TGCAGTGCCCCAAGGGGCGCTGGGGCAGATACGCAGTATTTT.

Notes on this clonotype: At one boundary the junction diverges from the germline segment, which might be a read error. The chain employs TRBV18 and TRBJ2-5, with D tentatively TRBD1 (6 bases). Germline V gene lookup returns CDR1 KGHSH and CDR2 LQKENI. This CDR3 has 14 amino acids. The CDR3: CACSLYREQETQYF. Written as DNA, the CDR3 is TGTGCCTGCTCACTCTACAGGGAGCAAGAGACCCAGTACTTC.

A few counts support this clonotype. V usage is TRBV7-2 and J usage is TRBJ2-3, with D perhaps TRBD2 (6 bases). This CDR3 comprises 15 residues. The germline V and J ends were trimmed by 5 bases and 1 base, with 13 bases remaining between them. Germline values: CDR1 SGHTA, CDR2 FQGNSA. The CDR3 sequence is CASSLRPGGTDTQYF. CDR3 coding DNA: TGTGCCAGCAGCCTCAGGCCGGGAGGCACAGATACGCAGTATTTT.

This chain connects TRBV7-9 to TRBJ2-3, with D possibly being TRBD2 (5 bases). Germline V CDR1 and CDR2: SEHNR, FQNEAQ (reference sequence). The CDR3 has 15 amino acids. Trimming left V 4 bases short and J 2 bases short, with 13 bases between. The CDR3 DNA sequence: TGTGCCAGCAGCTCCCCAGGAGCGGCCACAGATACGCAGTATTTT. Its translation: CASSSPGAATDTQYF.

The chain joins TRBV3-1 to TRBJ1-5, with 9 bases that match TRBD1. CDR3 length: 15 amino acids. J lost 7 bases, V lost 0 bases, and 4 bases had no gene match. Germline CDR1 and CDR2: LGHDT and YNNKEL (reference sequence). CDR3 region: CASSQEQGAGQPQHF. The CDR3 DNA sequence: TGTGCCAGCAGCCAAGAACAGGGGGCGGGGCAGCCCCAGCATTTT.

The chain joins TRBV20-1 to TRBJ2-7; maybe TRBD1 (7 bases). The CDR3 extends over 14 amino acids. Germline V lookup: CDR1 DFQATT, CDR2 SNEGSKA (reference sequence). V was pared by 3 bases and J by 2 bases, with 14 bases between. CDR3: CSASMSGGPYEQYF. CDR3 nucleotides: TGCAGTGCTAGTATGTCAGGGGGGCCCTACGAGCAGTACTTC.

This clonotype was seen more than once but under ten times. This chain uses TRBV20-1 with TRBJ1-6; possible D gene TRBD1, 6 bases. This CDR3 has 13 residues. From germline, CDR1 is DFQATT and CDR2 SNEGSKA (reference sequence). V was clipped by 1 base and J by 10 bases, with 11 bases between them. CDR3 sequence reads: CSARGSGGSPLHF. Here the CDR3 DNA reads TGCAGTGCTAGAGGCTCCGGGGGCTCACCCCTCCACTTT.